This T cell receptor beta chain was observed in a study of radiotherapy plus CTLA-4 blockade in lung cancer. The assay was immunoSEQ multiplex PCR, and TCRdb's table has in-frame clones only and misses some. The sample lists tens of thousands of clones, 75% to 80% occurring once. The TCR sequence derives from a human donor with non-small cell lung cancer whose response to radiotherapy plus ipilimumab could not be evaluated. This sample comprised peripheral blood, obtained from a patient treated with radiotherapy plus ipilimumab.

Here the CDR3 reads CASGLGQLNTEAFF. CDR3 nucleotide sequence: TGTGCTAGTGGTTTGGGACAGCTGAACACTGAAGCTTTCTTT. The chain carries TRBV12-5 and TRBJ1-1, with a tentative D call TRBD1 (5 bases). The CDR3 loop spans 14 amino acids. Between the trimmed V and J ends, which lost 1 base and 0 bases, there was a span of 6 bases. Per germline, CDR1 LGHNT and CDR2 FRNRAP.